This entry is about one T cell receptor (beta chain). The CDR3 totals 15 residues. V gave up 4 bases and J gave up 1 base; unmatched junction bases: 3. Germline V gene sequence: CDR1 SGHRS, CDR2 YFSETQ. The data were taken from a study of cytomegalovirus exposure and HLA in healthy donors. Study-wide context: The approximately 100 million unique TCR beta sequences, from about 170 million T cells, were found by an earlier analysis.

The PCR used 60 Vbeta and 13 Jbeta primers. The data were produced by immunoSEQ multiplex PCR, yet TCRdb's version contains in-frame clones alone and is incomplete. The table shows roughly 68,000 clones, with 50% to 80% occurring only once. This TCR came from a man in his forties in good health and CMV-seropositive. The sequenced sample was PBMCs. The chain combines TRBV5-1 with TRBJ2-2; 8 nucleotides line up with TRBD1. Written as DNA, the CDR3 is TGCGCCAGCAGCCGGGGACAGGTGAACACCGGGGAGCTGTTTTTT. As protein: CASSRGQVNTGELFF. The whole variable domain, filled in from reference TRBV5-1 and TRBJ2-2, reads KAGVTQTPRYLIKTRGQQVTLSCSPISGHRSVSWYQQTPGQGLQFLFEYFSETQRNKGNFPGRFSGRQFSNSRSEMNVSTLELGDSALYLCASSRGQVNTGELFFGEGSRLTVL.